This T cell receptor beta chain is from a study of control samples from healthy donors and cancer patients. Clones were sequenced by immunoSEQ multiplex PCR, and TCRdb holds only the in-frame ones, with some missing. The data contain 68,000 or so clones, over 80% of them singletons. The clonotype was recovered from a man aged 60-69 years in good health. Input material: blood.

The CDR3 nucleotides are TGCAGCGTTGAAGATGTGCAGGATACGCAGTATTTT. Its protein is CSVEDVQDTQYF. This chain uses TRBV29-1 with TRBJ2-3; no clear D gene. V was shortened by 0 bases and J by 6 bases, with 7 bases between the two germline ends. CDR1 SQVTM and CDR2 ANQGSEA come from the germline V gene. The CDR3 extends over 12 amino acids.